These 7 T cell receptor beta chains were all obtained from the same sample, sequenced in a study of T cells in tumors and immune-related adverse events. Some clones are missing from TCRdb's copy, which holds only in-frame ones; the method was immunoSEQ multiplex PCR. Of under 10,000 clones in the sample, approximately 94% were seen once. Sequences were derived from lymph node tissue, sampled from a patient treated with anti-PD-1 therapy. These receptors all stem from a female donor with metastatic renal cell carcinoma.

This clone appeared once. J is TRBJ1-4 and V is TRBV28, with unresolved D. The germline V and J ends were trimmed by 6 bases and 8 bases, with 16 bases remaining between them. The CDR3 contains 14 residues. Germline CDR1 reads MDHEN; CDR2 reads SYDVKM. This CDR3 reads CASRASAAGEKLFF. The CDR3 DNA is TGTGCCAGCAGGGCGTCGGCCGCGGGGGAAAAACTGTTTTTT.

This clone has just one count. The chain uses TRBV15 and TRBJ1-3; a possible D gene is TRBD1 (6 bases). The ends were cut back, 4 bases at V and 4 bases at J, with 11 bases in the middle. This CDR3 comprises 14 residues. Germline V gives CDR1 LNHNV, CDR2 YYDKDF (reference sequence). In DNA, the CDR3 is TGTGCCACCAGCATTCCAGGGGTAGGAAACACCATATATTTT. Translating it yields CATSIPGVGNTIYF.

The chain links TRBV19 to TRBJ2-1; 10 positions match TRBD2. In germline, CDR1 is LNHDA, CDR2 SQIVND (reference sequence). The ends lost 4 bases at V and 9 bases at J; junction bases unmatched: 12. The CDR3 sequence is 16 residues long. CDR3 DNA sequence: TGTGCCAGTAGTAGGAGAGAAGCGGGAGGGCGGGGTGAGCAGTTCTTC. It yields the protein CASSRREAGGRGEQFF. Variable domain in full (rest from reference TRBV19 and TRBJ2-1): DGGITQSPKYLFRKEGQNVTLSCEQNLNHDAMYWYRQDPGQGLRLIYYSQIVNDFQKGDIAEGYSVSREKKESFPLTVTSAQKNPTAFYLCASSRREAGGRGEQFFGPGTRLTVL.

V is TRBV5-1 and J is TRBJ2-5, with 8 bases aligning to TRBD1. Looked up from germline, CDR1 is SGHRS and CDR2 is YFSETQ. V shed 7 bases, J shed 2 bases, and the junction held 13 bases outside the gene matches. The length of the CDR3 is 16 residues. CDR3 coding DNA: TGCGCCAGCCGGACAGGGTATGCGGGACGGCAAGAGACCCAGTACTTC. Its protein is CASRTGYAGRQETQYF.

The count of this clone is one. The chain links TRBV6-6 to TRBJ1-2; D perhaps matches TRBD1 (5 bases). In germline, CDR1 is MNHNY, CDR2 SVGAGI (reference sequence). The CDR3 length is 13 residues. The V end was cut by 6 bases, the J end by 6 bases, with 14 bases between. The CDR3 nucleotides read TGTGCCAGCAGACCGGACAAGAACCATGGCTACACCTTC. It yields the protein CASRPDKNHGYTF.

V and J are TRBV2 and TRBJ2-3, with D unresolved. This CDR3 spans 16 amino acids. V lost 1 base to trimming and J lost 0 bases, with 11 bases between them. Per germline, CDR1 SNHLY and CDR2 FYNNEI. The CDR3 nucleotides are TGTGCCAGCAGTGAAGTGGGTAGACCTAGCACAGATACGCAGTATTTT. Translation gives CASSEVGRPSTDTQYF.

The chain employs TRBV9 and TRBJ2-7, with a tentative D call TRBD2 (5 bases). V lost 0 bases, J lost 6 bases, and 13 bases lay in between. CDR3 length: 14 amino acids. CDR1 and CDR2 from the germline V gene are SGDLS and YYNGEE. The CDR3 region has the DNA TGTGCCAGCAGCGTAGCTCGAGGGATAGGCGAGCAGTACTTC. Its protein product is CASSVARGIGEQYF.